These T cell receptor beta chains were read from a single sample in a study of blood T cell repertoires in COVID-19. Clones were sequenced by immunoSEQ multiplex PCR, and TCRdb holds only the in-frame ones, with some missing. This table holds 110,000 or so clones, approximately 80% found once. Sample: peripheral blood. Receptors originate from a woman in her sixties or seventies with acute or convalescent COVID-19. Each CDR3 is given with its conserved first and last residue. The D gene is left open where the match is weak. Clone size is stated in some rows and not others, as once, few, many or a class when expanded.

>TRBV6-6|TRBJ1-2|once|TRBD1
TGTGCCAGCAGTCCGGGACAGGGTACCTATGGCTACACCTTC
CASSPGQGTYGYTF
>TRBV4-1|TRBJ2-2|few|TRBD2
TGCGCCAGCAGCCAAGAGGTATTAGCGGGCGGAAACACCGGGGAGCTGTTTTTT
CASSQEVLAGGNTGELFF
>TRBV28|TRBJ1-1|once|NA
TGTGCCAGCAGTTCTGGAGCTTTCGACGATGAAGCTTTCTTT
CASSSGAFDDEAFF
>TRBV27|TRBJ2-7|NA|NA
TGTGCCAGCAGTTTAACGTGGGCTAACTACGAGCAGTACTTC
CASSLTWANYEQYF
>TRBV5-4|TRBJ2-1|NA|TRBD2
TGTGCCAGCAGCCCCCTTAGCGGGGCAGGTAGCTACAATGAGCAGTTCTTC
CASSPLSGAGSYNEQFF
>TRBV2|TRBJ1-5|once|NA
TGTGCCAGCAGTTACTCAGGGATGGCGTGGCAGCCCCAGCATTTT
CASSYSGMAWQPQHF
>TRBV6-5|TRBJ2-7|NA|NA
TGTGCCAGCGGCAAGGACAGACTATACGAGCAGTACTTC
CASGKDRLYEQYF
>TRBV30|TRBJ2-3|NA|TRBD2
TGTGCCTGGAGTGTGGGGCGGGAGGGAACAGATACGCAGTATTTT
CAWSVGREGTDTQYF
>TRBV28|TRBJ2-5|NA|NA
TGTGCCAGCAGGAGCTCCGAGACCCAGTACTTC
CASRSSETQYF
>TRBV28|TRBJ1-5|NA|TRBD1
TGTGCCAGCAGTTTATCAGGACAGGGTGATCAGCCCCAGCATTTT
CASSLSGQGDQPQHF
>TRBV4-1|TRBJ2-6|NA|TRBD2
TGCGCCAGCAGCCATGAACCACCTTCTACTAGCGGGACCTCTGGGGCCAACGTCCTGACTTTC
CASSHEPPSTSGTSGANVLTF
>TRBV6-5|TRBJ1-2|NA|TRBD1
TGTGCCAGCAGTTCCCCGACAGGGGTTCAAGGCTATGGCTACACCTTC
CASSSPTGVQGYGYTF
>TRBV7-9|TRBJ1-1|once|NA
TGTGCCAGCAGCTTAGAGGACAGTCTGAACACTGAAGCTTTCTTT
CASSLEDSLNTEAFF
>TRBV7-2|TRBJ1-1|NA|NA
TGTGCCAGCAGCTTGGGGGGGAACATGAACACTGAAGCTTTCTTT
CASSLGGNMNTEAFF
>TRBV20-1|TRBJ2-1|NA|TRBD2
TGCAGTGCTAGTTCTAGCGGGGCAAAGGATTGGGGTGAGCAGTTCTTC
CSASSSGAKDWGEQFF
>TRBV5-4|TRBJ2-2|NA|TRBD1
TGTGCCAGCAGCCGGACAGGGGTAAACACCGGGGAGCTGTTTTTT
CASSRTGVNTGELFF
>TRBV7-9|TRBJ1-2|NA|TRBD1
TGTGCCAGCCACAAAGGGGGCGATGGCTACACCTTC
CASHKGGDGYTF
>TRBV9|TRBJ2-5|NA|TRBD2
TGTGCCAGCACGAAGCGGGGGTACCAAGAGACCCAGTACTTC
CASTKRGYQETQYF
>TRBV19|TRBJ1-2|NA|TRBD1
TGTGCCAGTGGACAGGGGATGGACTATGGCTACACCTTC
CASGQGMDYGYTF
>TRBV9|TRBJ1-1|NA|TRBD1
TGTGCCAGCAGCGTAGCGGGGACAGGGGTTTTCACTGAAGCTTTCTTT
CASSVAGTGVFTEAFF
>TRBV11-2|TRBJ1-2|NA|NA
TGTGCCAGCAGCTTAAACTCAGACAGCCAAGGGACCTTC
CASSLNSDSQGTF
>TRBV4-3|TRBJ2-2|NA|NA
TGCGCCAGCAGCCAAGACCGCGGTCCAACCGGGGAGCTGTTTTTT
CASSQDRGPTGELFF
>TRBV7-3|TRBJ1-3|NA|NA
TGTGCCAGCAGCCCCTCTCCAGGGGCTCCTGGAAACACCATATATTTT
CASSPSPGAPGNTIYF
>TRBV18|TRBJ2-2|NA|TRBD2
TGTGCCAGCTCACCACCTTCGGGAGGAACCGGGGAGCTGTTTTTT
CASSPPSGGTGELFF
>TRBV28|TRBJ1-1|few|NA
TGTGCCAGCAGTTTCGGAGGGACTCTAGGAGCTTTCTTT
CASSFGGTLGAFF
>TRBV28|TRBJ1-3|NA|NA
TGTGCCAGCAGTTCCGCAGGGGTTAGCTCTGGAAACACCATATATTTT
CASSSAGVSSGNTIYF
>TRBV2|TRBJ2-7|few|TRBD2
TGTGCCAGCAGTCCAAGGGGGACTAGCGGGGTCTCCTACGAGCAGTACTTC
CASSPRGTSGVSYEQYF
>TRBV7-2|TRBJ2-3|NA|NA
TGTGCCAGCAGCTTAGCGCTTCGGGCAGATACGCAGTATTTT
CASSLALRADTQYF
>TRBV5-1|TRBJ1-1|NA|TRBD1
TGCGCCAGGACCGGGACAGGGGTTCCATATGCTTTCTTT
CARTGTGVPYAFF
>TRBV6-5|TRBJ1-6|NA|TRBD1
TGTTCCACCGGGACAGTAAATTCACCCCTCCACTTT
CSTGTVNSPLHF
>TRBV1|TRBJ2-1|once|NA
TGCACCAGCAGCCAGGGCGGGTCGAGGGACTACAATGAGCAGTTCTTC
CTSSQGGSRDYNEQFF
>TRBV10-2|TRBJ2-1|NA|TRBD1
TGCGCCAGCAGTGAGAGCGACAGGGGGCGCGTCAATGAGCAGTTCTTC
CASSESDRGRVNEQFF
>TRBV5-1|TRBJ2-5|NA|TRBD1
TGCGCCAGCAGCTTGGGGGACAGGGCTCTAGGGACCCAGTACTTC
CASSLGDRALGTQYF
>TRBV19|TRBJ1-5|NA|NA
TGTGCCAGTAGTATTGGAGGTTCGGGTGGAGGCCAGCATTTT
CASSIGGSGGGQHF
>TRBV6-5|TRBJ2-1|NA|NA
TGTGCCAGCTCCTTCTTCTCCTACAATGAGCAGTTCTTC
CASSFFSYNEQFF
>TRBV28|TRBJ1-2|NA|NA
TGTGCCAGCAGTTTTGGGGTCCGGGGTGGCTACACCTTC
CASSFGVRGGYTF
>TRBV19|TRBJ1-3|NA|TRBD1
TGTGCCAGTACCCTCGGTCTTCTCGGCCGGACAGGGAGAAACACCATATATTTT
CASTLGLLGRTGRNTIYF
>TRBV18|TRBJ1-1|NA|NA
TGTGCCAGCTCAGGGGGCAGGGGAGATATCACTGAAGCTTTCTTT
CASSGGRGDITEAFF
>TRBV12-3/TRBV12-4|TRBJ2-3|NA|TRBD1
TGTGCCGGTCGACAGGGGACGGCAGATACGCAGTATTTT
CAGRQGTADTQYF
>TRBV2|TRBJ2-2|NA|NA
TGTGCCAGCAGCAAAAGAGGAGGGGCCGGGGAGCTGTTTTTT
CASSKRGGAGELFF
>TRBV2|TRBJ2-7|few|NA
TGTGCCAGCAATAATCCCCTATACGAGCAGTACTTC
CASNNPLYEQYF
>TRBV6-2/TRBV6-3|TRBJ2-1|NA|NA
TGTGCCAGCAGTTACGGGGTCCGGGGAAGGGATGAGCAGTTCTTC
CASSYGVRGRDEQFF
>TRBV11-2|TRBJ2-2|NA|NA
TGTGCCAGCAGCAGCCGGGGAGTTTCGAACACCGGGGAGCTGTTTTTT
CASSSRGVSNTGELFF
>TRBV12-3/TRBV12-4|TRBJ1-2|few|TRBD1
TGTGCCAGCAGCCTGACAGGGAACTATGGCTACACCTTC
CASSLTGNYGYTF
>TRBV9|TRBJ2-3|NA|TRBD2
TGTGCCAGCAGTGAGACGGGGGGGCTGAGGACAGATACGCAGTATTTT
CASSETGGLRTDTQYF
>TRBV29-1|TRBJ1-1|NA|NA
TGCAGCGTTACCGGGGGGCTATCTGGCAACACTGAAGCTTTCTTT
CSVTGGLSGNTEAFF
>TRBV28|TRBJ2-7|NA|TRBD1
TGTGCCAGCAGTGGACAGGTCGACCGCTACGAGCAGTACTTC
CASSGQVDRYEQYF
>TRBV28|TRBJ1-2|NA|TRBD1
TGTGCCAGTAAAACAGGGGGCCTTTACTATGGCTACACCTTC
CASKTGGLYYGYTF
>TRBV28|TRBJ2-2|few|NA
TGTGCCAGCAGTTCATCAGGGGCGTCGGGCACCGGGGAGCTGTTTTTT
CASSSSGASGTGELFF
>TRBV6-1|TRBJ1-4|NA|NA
TGTGCCAGCAGTGACCCAGGGTCTAATGAAAAACTGTTTTTT
CASSDPGSNEKLFF
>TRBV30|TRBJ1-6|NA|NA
TGTGCCTGGCAACAGGGATATAATTCACCCCTCCACTTT
CAWQQGYNSPLHF
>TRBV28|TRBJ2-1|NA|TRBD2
TGTGCCAGCACCGTGGGGACTAGCGGGAGATTTTTCTACAATGAGCAGTTCTTC
CASTVGTSGRFFYNEQFF
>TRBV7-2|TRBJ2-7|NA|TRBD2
TGTGCCAGCAGCCCGGTAGCGGGAGGGTCCTACGAGCAGTACTTC
CASSPVAGGSYEQYF
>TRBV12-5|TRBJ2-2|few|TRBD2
TGTGCTAGTGGTCTGGGACTAGCGGGAGGGGAGCTGTTTTTT
CASGLGLAGGELFF